The present TCR beta chain was sequenced within a study of identical twins. CDR1 and CDR2 from the germline V gene are SGHTA and FQGNSA. V was trimmed by 2 bases and J by 4 bases, leaving 4 bases between them. This CDR3 comprises 12 residues. This clonotype was detected many times. Its antigen remains unidentified. Template switching, a step in the protocol, added a universal primer site, and cDNA carried unique molecular identifiers. TCRdb redid the calling of the 5' RACE reads with MiXCR, one entry per CDR3 protein. In the table there are a few hundred thousand distinct CDR3 sequences, 15% to 20% of which are singletons. General study findings and limits: Whereas memory repertoires showed no such difference, abundant cord blood beta clonotypes carried fewer insertions. Excess sharing between twins was weaker in beta out-of-frame sequences. Within twin pairs, the out-of-frame alpha sequences they shared showed excess low generation probability.

The chain has TRBV7-2 and TRBJ2-3; D remains ambiguous. The TCR comes from a man aged 50 or older in good health. Material for sequencing was naive T cells sorted from blood. CDR3 protein: CASSLYPDTQYF. The CDR3 DNA reads as TGTGCCAGCAGCTTATATCCAGATACGCAGTATTTT.